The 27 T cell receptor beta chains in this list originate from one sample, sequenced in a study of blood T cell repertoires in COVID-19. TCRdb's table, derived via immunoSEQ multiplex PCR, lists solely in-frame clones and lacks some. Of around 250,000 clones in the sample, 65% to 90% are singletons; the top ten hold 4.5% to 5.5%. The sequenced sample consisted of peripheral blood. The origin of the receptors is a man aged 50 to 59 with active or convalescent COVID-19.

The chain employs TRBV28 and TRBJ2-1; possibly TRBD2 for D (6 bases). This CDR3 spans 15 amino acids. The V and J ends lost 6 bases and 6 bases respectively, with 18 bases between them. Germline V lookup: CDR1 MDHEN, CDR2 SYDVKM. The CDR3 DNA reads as TGTGCCAGCAGCCGCAGACTAGGCGAAGTCAATGAGCAGTTCTTC. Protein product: CASSRRLGEVNEQFF.

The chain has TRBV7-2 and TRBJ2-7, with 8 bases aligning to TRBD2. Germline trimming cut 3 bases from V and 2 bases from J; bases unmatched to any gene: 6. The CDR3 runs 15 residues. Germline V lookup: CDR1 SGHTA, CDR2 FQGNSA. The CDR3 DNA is TGTGCCAGCAGCTTTACTAGCGGAGGCCCCTACGAGCAGTACTTC. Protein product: CASSFTSGGPYEQYF. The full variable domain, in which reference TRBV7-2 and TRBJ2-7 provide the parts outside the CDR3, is GAGVSQSPSNKVTEKGKDVELRCDPISGHTALYWYRQSLGQGLEFLIYFQGNSAPDKSGLPSDRFSAERTGGSVSTLTIQRTQQEDSAVYLCASSFTSGGPYEQYFGPGTRLTVT.

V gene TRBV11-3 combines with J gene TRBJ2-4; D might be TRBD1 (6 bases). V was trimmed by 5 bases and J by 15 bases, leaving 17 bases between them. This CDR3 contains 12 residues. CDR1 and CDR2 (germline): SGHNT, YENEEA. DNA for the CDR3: TGTGCCAGCAGCCCAGGGGAAGGGCCTGTGTACTTC. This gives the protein CASSPGEGPVYF.

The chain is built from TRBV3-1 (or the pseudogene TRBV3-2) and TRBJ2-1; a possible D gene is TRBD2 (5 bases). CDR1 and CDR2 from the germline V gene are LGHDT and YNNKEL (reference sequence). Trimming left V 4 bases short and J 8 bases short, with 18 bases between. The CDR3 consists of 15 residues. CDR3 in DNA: TGTGCCAGCAGCCGTTCGGGAACTCCGAGGGATGAGCAGTTCTTC. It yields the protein CASSRSGTPRDEQFF.

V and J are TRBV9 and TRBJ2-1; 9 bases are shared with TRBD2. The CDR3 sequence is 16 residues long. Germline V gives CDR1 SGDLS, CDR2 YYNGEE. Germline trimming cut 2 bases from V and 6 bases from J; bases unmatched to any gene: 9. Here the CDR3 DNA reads TGTGCCAGCAGCGTGTCGGCGGGAGGGAAAATCAATGAGCAGTTCTTC. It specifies CASSVSAGGKINEQFF.

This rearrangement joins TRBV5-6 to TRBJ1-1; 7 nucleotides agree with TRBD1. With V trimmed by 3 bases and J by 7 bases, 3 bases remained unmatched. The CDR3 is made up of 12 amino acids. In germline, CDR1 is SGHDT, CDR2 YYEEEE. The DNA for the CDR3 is TGTGCCAGCAGCTACAGGACAGGTGAAGCTTTCTTT. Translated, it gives CASSYRTGEAFF.

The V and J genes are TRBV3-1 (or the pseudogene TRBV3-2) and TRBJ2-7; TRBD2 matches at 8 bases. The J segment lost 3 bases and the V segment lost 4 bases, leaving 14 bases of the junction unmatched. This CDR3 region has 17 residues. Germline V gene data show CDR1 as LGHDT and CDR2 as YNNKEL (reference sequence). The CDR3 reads CASSPPGSSGAIYEQYF. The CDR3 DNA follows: TGTGCCAGCAGCCCCCCAGGGAGTAGCGGGGCCATCTACGAGCAGTACTTC.

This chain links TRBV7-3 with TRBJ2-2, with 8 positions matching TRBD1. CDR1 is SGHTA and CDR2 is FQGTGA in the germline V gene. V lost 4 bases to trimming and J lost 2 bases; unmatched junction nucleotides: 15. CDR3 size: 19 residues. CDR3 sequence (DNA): TGTGCCAGCAGCTCTGACAAGGGACAGGTTCTTTTAAACACCGGGGAGCTGTTTTTT. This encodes CASSSDKGQVLLNTGELFF.

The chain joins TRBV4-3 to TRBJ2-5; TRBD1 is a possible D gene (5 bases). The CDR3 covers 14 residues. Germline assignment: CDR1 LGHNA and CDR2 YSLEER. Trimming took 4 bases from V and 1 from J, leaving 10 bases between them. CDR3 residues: CASSLDRTQETQYF. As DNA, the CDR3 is TGCGCCAGCAGCCTAGACAGAACCCAAGAGACCCAGTACTTC.

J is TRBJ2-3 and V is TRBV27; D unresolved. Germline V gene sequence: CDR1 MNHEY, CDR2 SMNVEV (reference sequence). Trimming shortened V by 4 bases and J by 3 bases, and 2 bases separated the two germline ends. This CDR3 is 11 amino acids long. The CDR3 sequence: CASSSTDTQYF. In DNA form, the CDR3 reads TGTGCCAGCAGTTCAACAGATACGCAGTATTTT.

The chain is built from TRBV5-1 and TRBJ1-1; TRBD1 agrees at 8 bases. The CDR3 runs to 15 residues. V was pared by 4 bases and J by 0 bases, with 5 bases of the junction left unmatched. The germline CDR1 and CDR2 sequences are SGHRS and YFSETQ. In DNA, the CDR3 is TGCGCCAGCAGCATCCGGACAGGGATGAACACTGAAGCTTTCTTT. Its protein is CASSIRTGMNTEAFF.

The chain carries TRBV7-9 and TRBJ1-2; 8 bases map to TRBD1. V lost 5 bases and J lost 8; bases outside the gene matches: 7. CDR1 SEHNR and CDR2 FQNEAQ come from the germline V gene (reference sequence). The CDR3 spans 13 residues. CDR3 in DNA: TGTGCCAGCAGCCTCGGGACAGGCGGCGGCTACACCTTC. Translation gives CASSLGTGGGYTF.

The CDR3 is CASSPNRGRKETQYF. The CDR3 nucleotides read TGCGCCAGCAGCCCCAACAGGGGGCGCAAAGAGACCCAGTACTTC. The chain is built from TRBV4-1 and TRBJ2-5; TRBD1 matches at 9 bases. Trimming removed 4 bases from V and 3 bases from J; junction bases left unmatched: 6. This CDR3 has 15 residues. The germline V gene encodes CDR1 MGHRA and CDR2 YSYEKL.

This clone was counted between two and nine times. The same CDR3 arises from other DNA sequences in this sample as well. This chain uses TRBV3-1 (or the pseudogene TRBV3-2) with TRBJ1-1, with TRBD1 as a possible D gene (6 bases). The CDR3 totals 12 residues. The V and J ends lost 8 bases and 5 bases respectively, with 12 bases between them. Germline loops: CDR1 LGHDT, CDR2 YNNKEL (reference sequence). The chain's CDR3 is CASRGGGTEAFF. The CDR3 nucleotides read TGTGCCAGCCGGGGGGGCGGGACTGAAGCTTTCTTT.

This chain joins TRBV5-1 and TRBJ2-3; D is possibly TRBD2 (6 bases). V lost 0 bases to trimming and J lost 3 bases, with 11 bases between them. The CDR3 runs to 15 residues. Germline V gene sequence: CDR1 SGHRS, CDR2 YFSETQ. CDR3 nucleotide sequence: TGCGCCAGCAGCTTGGAGGGACTTATTACAGATACGCAGTATTTT. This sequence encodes CASSLEGLITDTQYF.

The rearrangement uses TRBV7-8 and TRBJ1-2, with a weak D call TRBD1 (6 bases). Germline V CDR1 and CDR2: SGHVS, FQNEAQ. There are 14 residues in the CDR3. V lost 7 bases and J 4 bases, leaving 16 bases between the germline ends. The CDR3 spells CASTEGHPTYGYTF. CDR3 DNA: TGTGCCAGCACCGAGGGACACCCGACCTATGGCTACACCTTC.

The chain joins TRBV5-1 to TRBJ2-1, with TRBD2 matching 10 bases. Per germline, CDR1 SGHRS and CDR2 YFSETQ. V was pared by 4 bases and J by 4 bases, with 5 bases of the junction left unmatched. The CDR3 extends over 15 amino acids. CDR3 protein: CASSPSGSPYNEQFF. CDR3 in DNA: TGCGCCAGCAGCCCTAGCGGGAGCCCGTACAATGAGCAGTTCTTC.

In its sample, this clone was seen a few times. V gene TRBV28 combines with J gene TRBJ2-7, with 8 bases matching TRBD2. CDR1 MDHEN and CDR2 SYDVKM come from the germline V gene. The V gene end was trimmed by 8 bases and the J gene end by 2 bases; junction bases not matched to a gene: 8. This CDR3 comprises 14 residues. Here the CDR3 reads CASYPGSGAYEQYF. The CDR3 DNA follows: TGTGCCAGCTATCCGGGTAGCGGGGCCTACGAGCAGTACTTC.

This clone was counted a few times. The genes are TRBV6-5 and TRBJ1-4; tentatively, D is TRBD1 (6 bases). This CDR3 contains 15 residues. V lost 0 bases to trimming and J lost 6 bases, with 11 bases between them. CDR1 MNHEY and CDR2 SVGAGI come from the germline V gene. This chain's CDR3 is CASSYSAGDHEKLFF. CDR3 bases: TGTGCCAGCAGTTACTCAGCAGGGGATCATGAAAAACTGTTTTTT.

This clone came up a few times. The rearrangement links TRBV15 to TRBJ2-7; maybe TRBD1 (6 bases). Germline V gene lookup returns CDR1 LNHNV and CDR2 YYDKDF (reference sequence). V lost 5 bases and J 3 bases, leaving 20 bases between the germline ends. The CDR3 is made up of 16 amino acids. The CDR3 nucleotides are TGTGCCACCAGCTCCCCCAGGGGCGGAAAACACTACGAGCAGTACTTC. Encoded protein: CATSSPRGGKHYEQYF.

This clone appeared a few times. The CDR3 protein is CASSFNPLAGGIQFF. The CDR3 region has the DNA TGTGCCAGCAGCTTCAACCCTCTAGCGGGAGGAATACAGTTCTTC. The chain couples TRBV11-2 to TRBJ2-1; TRBD2 matches at 11 bases. The CDR3 length is 15 residues. Trimming at V came to 3 bases and at J to 13 bases, leaving 11 bases not matched to a gene. CDR1 and CDR2 from the germline V gene are SGHAT and FQNNGV.

The CDR3 spells CASSLFGNTEAFF. The CDR3 DNA is TGTGCCAGCAGTCTTTTCGGGAACACTGAAGCTTTCTTT. The chain is built from TRBV12-3 or TRBV12-4 and TRBJ1-1; unclear D gene. The V end was cut by 5 bases, the J end by 1 base, with 8 bases between. This CDR3 comprises 13 residues.

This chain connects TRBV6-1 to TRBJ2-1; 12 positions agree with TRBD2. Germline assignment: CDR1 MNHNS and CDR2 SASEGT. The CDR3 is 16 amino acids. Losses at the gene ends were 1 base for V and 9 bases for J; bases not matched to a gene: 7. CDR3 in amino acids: CASSEGSLAGGGEQFF. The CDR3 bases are TGTGCCAGCAGTGAAGGGTCCCTAGCGGGAGGGGGTGAGCAGTTCTTC.

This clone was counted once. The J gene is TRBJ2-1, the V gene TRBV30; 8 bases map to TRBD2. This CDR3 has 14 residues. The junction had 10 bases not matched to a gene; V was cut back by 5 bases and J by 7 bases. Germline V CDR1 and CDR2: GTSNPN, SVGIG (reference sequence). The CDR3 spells CAWGVVAGYNEQFF. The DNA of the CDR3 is TGTGCCTGGGGGGTGGTAGCGGGATATAATGAGCAGTTCTTC.

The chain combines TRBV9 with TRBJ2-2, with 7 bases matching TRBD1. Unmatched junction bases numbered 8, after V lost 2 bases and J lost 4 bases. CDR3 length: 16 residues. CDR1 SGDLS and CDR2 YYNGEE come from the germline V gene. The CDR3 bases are TGTGCCAGCAGCGTCGCTAGGGGGCTGGCCACCGGGGAGCTGTTTTTT. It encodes CASSVARGLATGELFF.

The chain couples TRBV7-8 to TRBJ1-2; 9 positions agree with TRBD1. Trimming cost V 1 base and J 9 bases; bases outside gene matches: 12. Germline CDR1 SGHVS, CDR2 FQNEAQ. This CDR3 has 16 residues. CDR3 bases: TGTGCCAGCAGCTTAGTAGTACAGGGGGCCCGAACTAGCTACACCTTC. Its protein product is CASSLVVQGARTSYTF.

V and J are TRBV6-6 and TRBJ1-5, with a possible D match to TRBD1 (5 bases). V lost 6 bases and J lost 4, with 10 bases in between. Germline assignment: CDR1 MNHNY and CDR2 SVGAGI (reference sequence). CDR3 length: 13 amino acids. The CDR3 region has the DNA TGTGCCAGCAGATCTAGGGGAAATCAGCCCCAGCATTTT. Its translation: CASRSRGNQPQHF.